Following are 19 T cell receptor beta chains from one sample sequenced in a study of T cells after yellow fever vaccination. Each CDR3 protein is one row after TCRdb ran MiXCR on the 5' RACE reads. Found here are some 350,000 distinct CDR3 sequences, roughly 4.3% of them singletons; the top ten hold just under 25%. The sequencing here drew on PBMCs, taken 5 days after the yellow fever booster vaccination. All receptors come from a man younger than 35 who received the YFV17D yellow fever vaccine.

This clonotype was observed a handful of times. This chain joins TRBV11-2 and TRBJ1-2; D is undetermined. In germline, CDR1 is SGHAT, CDR2 FQNNGV. CDR3 size: 15 residues. The V and J ends lost 1 base and 0 bases respectively, with 9 bases between them. CDR3 DNA: TGTGCCAGCAGCTTAGTAGGTCCAGCTAACTATGGCTACACCTTC. This encodes CASSLVGPANYGYTF. Variable domain in full (rest from reference TRBV11-2 and TRBJ1-2): EAGVAQSPRYKIIEKRQSVAFWCNPISGHATLYWYQQILGQGPKLLIQFQNNGVVDDSQLPKDRFSAERLKGVDSTLKIQPAKLEDSAVYLCASSLVGPANYGYTFGSGTRLTVV.

The rearrangement links TRBV5-1 to TRBJ1-2; 8 bases line up with TRBD1. Germline V gene data show CDR1 as SGHRS and CDR2 as YFSETQ. The V and J ends lost 4 bases and 5 bases, in that order; junction bases with no gene match: 10. The CDR3 is made up of 15 amino acids. The CDR3 reads CASSPTGQGEYGYTF. DNA of the CDR3: TGCGCCAGCAGCCCAACCGGACAGGGAGAATATGGCTACACCTTC.

This clonotype was counted only a few times. This rearrangement joins TRBV6-6 to TRBJ1-1, with D perhaps TRBD1 (5 bases). The CDR3 contains 16 residues. Germline assignment: CDR1 MNHNY and CDR2 SVGAGI (reference sequence). Trimming cost V 2 bases and J 6 bases, with 19 bases left between them. The CDR3 is CASSYTNEGERAEAFF. The CDR3 DNA reads as TGTGCCAGCAGTTACACCAACGAAGGGGAAAGGGCTGAAGCTTTCTTT.

The chain combines TRBV7-9 with TRBJ2-3, with D possibly being TRBD1 (7 bases). Germline V gene sequence: CDR1 SEHNR, CDR2 FQNEAQ (reference sequence). The ends were cut back, 5 bases at V and 5 bases at J, with 20 bases in the middle. The CDR3 has 16 residues. Here the CDR3 DNA reads TGTGCCAGCAGCAGCAGTAGGAGGCAGGGGGGAGATACGCAGTATTTT. Its protein is CASSSSRRQGGDTQYF. The full variable domain, its missing parts supplied by reference TRBV7-9 and TRBJ2-3, is DTGVSQNPRHKITKRGQNVTFRCDPISEHNRLYWYRQTLGQGPEFLTYFQNEAQLEKSRLLSDRFSAERPKGSFSTLEIQRTEQGDSAMYLCASSSSRRQGGDTQYFGPGTRLTVL.

The chain recombines TRBV19 with TRBJ2-6; D gene ambiguous. This CDR3 has 17 residues. The V end lost 6 bases, the J end lost 4 bases, and 19 bases lay between the germline ends. Germline CDR1 reads LNHDA; CDR2 reads SQIVND (reference sequence). The DNA for the CDR3 is TGTGCCAGTAGGCTGGCAGCCTTCCTCGCGGGGGCCAACGTCCTGACTTTC. The encoded protein is CASRLAAFLAGANVLTF.

The V and J genes are TRBV6-2 or TRBV6-3 and TRBJ2-1, with D uncertain. Germline V gene sequence: CDR1 MNHEY, CDR2 SVGEGT. The CDR3 is 15 amino acids. Trimming shortened V by 6 bases and J by 6 bases, and 18 bases separated the two germline ends. This chain's CDR3 is CASSMDPPRVNEQFF. As DNA, the CDR3 is TGTGCCAGCAGCATGGACCCTCCAAGAGTCAATGAGCAGTTCTTC.

This clonotype was seen repeatedly, ten times or more. The chain recombines TRBV6-6 with TRBJ1-2, with D hard to call. The CDR3 covers 14 residues. Per the germline V gene, CDR1 is MNHNY and CDR2 is SVGAGI (reference sequence). The CDR3 DNA reads TGTGCTTCCAAACCTGGTCCCCAGCATAGTGGCTACACCTTC. Its translation: CASKPGPQHSGYTF.

This chain connects TRBV11-2 to TRBJ2-4, with 7 bases that match TRBD2. Looked up from germline, CDR1 is SGHAT and CDR2 is FQNNGV. After removal of 10 bases from V and 0 bases from J, the junction contained 6 bases not matched to a gene. The CDR3 runs 14 residues. The chain's CDR3 is CATGGSIAKNIQYF. The CDR3 bases are TGTGCCACCGGGGGGTCGATAGCCAAAAACATTCAGTACTTC.

This clonotype was seen more than once but under ten times. This sequence joins TRBV5-1 and TRBJ2-2, with D possibly TRBD1 on 6 matching bases. This CDR3 has 15 amino acids. V gave up 4 bases and J gave up 0 bases, with 10 bases separating them. CDR1 and CDR2 (germline): SGHRS, YFSETQ. The CDR3 nucleotides are TGCGCCAGCAGCATCGGACAGTCGAACACCGGGGAGCTGTTTTTT. As protein: CASSIGQSNTGELFF.

This clonotype was seen ten or more times. J is TRBJ2-5 and V is TRBV4-2; D gene uncertain. The CDR3 has 14 amino acids. CDR1 and CDR2 from the germline V gene are LGHNA and YNFKEQ. V was cut by 4 bases and J by 2 bases, with 11 bases left in between. The CDR3 region is CASSRLHSQETQYF. The CDR3 DNA reads as TGTGCCAGCAGCCGTCTCCACAGTCAAGAGACCCAGTACTTC.

This clonotype showed up just a few times. This chain connects TRBV7-9 to TRBJ1-2, with TRBD1 matching 8 bases. In germline, CDR1 is SEHNR, CDR2 FQNEAQ (reference sequence). This CDR3 region has 14 residues. With 5 bases clipped from V and 8 bases from J, the junction kept 10 bases outside the gene matches. CDR3 sequence (DNA): TGTGCCAGCAGCCCAGGACAGGGACAAGACGGCTACACCTTC. This encodes CASSPGQGQDGYTF.

In this sample, this clonotype turned up a few times. The J gene is TRBJ2-1, the V gene TRBV20-1; D is uncertain. The V end lost 5 bases, the J end lost 7 bases, and 21 bases lay between the germline ends. CDR1 is DFQATT and CDR2 is SNEGSKA in the germline V gene (reference sequence). This CDR3 has 15 amino acids. CDR3 in DNA: TGCAGTGCTGAGCCACACCGTGGCTCGGTGAATGAGCAGTTCTTC. It codes for CSAEPHRGSVNEQFF.

V and J are TRBV12-3 or TRBV12-4 and TRBJ1-3; 11 positions agree with TRBD1. J gave up 1 base and V 4 bases, and 3 bases lay outside the gene matches. The CDR3 has 16 amino acids. The CDR3 loop reads CASSWTGGFSGNTIYF. Here the CDR3 DNA reads TGTGCCAGCAGTTGGACAGGGGGCTTTTCTGGAAACACCATATATTTT.

This clonotype has only a few counts. The V call is TRBV4-1, the J call TRBJ2-7, with a possible D match to TRBD1 (6 bases). Trimming removed 0 bases at V and 2 bases at J, with 11 bases between. CDR3 length: 15 residues. Per the germline V gene, CDR1 is MGHRA and CDR2 is YSYEKL. The CDR3 loop is CASSQDRGSAYEQYV. The DNA for the CDR3 is TGCGCCAGCAGCCAAGACAGGGGATCGGCCTACGAGCAGTACGTC.

This clonotype was seen at least ten times. The J gene is TRBJ1-1, the V gene TRBV7-9; no firm D call. Germline V gene lookup returns CDR1 SEHNR and CDR2 FQNEAQ (reference sequence). The V and J ends lost 3 bases and 3 bases respectively, with 11 bases between them. This CDR3 has 14 residues. CDR3 amino acids: CASSFAGRHTEAFF. The CDR3 DNA reads as TGTGCCAGCAGCTTTGCTGGGCGCCACACTGAAGCTTTCTTT.

This clonotype has at least ten counts. The chain employs TRBV6-2 or TRBV6-3 and TRBJ2-7; D is unclear. In germline, CDR1 is MNHEY, CDR2 SVGEGT. The CDR3 covers 12 residues. V was trimmed by 6 bases and J by 5 bases, leaving 11 bases between them. This CDR3 is CASSPQGNEQYV. Here the CDR3 DNA reads TGTGCCAGCAGCCCCCAAGGGAACGAGCAGTACGTC.

The rearrangement joins TRBV18 to TRBJ2-2; no clear D. Germline V gene sequence: CDR1 KGHSH, CDR2 LQKENI. Trimming took off 0 bases at V and 5 bases at J, with 7 bases between the two ends. This CDR3 spans 14 amino acids. CDR3 in amino acids: CASSPPGITGELFF. CDR3 in DNA: TGTGCCAGCTCACCACCGGGGATAACCGGGGAGCTGTTTTTT.

This clonotype was seen more than once but under ten times. The chain uses TRBV2 and TRBJ1-5, with 7 positions matching TRBD1. The length of the CDR3 is 15 residues. CDR1 and CDR2 from the germline V gene are SNHLY and FYNNEI. With V trimmed by 2 bases and J by 5 bases, 6 bases remained unmatched. This CDR3 reads CASSERQGGDQPQHF. CDR3 bases: TGTGCCAGCAGTGAACGTCAGGGGGGGGATCAGCCCCAGCATTTT.

This clonotype came up many times. V usage is TRBV4-2 and J usage is TRBJ2-5, with D unclear. The ends were cut back, 0 bases at V and 1 base at J, with 6 bases in the middle. From germline, CDR1 is LGHNA and CDR2 YNFKEQ. The CDR3 is 14 amino acids. The CDR3 reads CASSQDEPQETQYF. CDR3 nucleotides: TGTGCCAGCAGCCAAGACGAACCCCAAGAGACCCAGTACTTC.